These T cell receptor beta chains were read from a single sample in a study of blood T cell repertoires in COVID-19. Using immunoSEQ multiplex PCR, the repertoire was profiled, and TCRdb retains in-frame clones only, with some absent. Found here are over 200,000 clones, about 90% of them singletons; the top ten hold 1.5%. The specimen sequenced was peripheral blood. The receptor set was obtained from a man between 18 and 35 years old with active or convalescent COVID-19. Each CDR3 is given with its conserved first and last residue. The D gene is left open where the match is weak. Clone sizes are given selectively: once, few, many, or a class where the clone is expanded.

v_gene	j_gene	d_gene	abundance	CDR3nt	CDR3aa
TRBV4-1	TRBJ1-3	.	.	TGCGCCAGCAGCCAAGCAACAGGGACGGCCGGAAACACCATATATTTT	CASSQATGTAGNTIYF
TRBV5-1	TRBJ1-2	TRBD1	few	TGCGCCAGCAGCTCGGGGCCGACAGGGGGCAGCGATGGCTACACCTTC	CASSSGPTGGSDGYTF
TRBV5-1	TRBJ2-7	.	.	TGCGCCAGCAGCCCGGCCGGGGGCTACGAGCAGTACTTC	CASSPAGGYEQYF
TRBV5-1	TRBJ2-2	.	once	TGCGCCAGCAGCTTGGGGGCCCGTACCAACACCGGGGAGCTGTTTTTT	CASSLGARTNTGELFF
TRBV18	TRBJ1-5	TRBD1	.	TGTGCCAGCTCACCAGGGACAGGGGGCGGAAGCCAGCCCCAGCATTTT	CASSPGTGGGSQPQHF
TRBV6-5	TRBJ1-5	.	.	TGTGCCAGCCGCGGGGGCAGCAATCAGCCCCAGCATTTT	CASRGGSNQPQHF
TRBV5-5	TRBJ1-1	.	.	TGTGCCAGCAGCTCCCTGCCAGGAACGGCTGAAGCTTTCTTT	CASSSLPGTAEAFF
TRBV10-2	TRBJ1-1	.	few	TGCGCCAGCAGTAAGGAACAGGGACCCTACACTGAAGCTTTCTTT	CASSKEQGPYTEAFF
TRBV25-1	TRBJ1-5	.	.	TGTGCCAGCAGTGCAGGGGGCAATCAGCCCCAGCATTTT	CASSAGGNQPQHF
TRBV3-1/TRBV3-2	TRBJ2-3	.	.	TGTGCCAGCAGCCGCGGAGGGGGCACAGATACGCAGTATTTT	CASSRGGGTDTQYF
TRBV5-1	TRBJ1-1	.	few	TGCGCCAGCAGCCGCCACGACAGGCTGAACACTGAAGCTTTCTTT	CASSRHDRLNTEAFF